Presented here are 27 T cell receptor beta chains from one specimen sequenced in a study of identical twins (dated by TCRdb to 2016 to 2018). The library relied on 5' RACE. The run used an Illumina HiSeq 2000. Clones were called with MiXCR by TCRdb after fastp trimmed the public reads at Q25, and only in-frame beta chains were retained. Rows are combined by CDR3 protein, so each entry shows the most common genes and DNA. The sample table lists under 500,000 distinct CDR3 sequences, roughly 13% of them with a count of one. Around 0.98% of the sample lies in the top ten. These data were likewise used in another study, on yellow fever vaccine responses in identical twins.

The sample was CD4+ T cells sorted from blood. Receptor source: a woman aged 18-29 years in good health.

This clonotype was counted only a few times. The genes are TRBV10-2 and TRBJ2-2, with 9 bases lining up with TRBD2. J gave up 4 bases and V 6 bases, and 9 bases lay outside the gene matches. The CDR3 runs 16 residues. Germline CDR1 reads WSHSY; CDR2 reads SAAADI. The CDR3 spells CASRSSSGNVTGELFF. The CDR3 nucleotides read TGCGCCAGCAGGTCTTCTAGCGGGAATGTCACCGGGGAGCTGTTTTTT.

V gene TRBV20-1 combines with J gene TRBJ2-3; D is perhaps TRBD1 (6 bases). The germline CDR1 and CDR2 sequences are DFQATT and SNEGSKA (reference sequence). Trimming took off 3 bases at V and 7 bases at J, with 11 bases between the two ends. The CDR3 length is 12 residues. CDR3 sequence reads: CSASNRAYTQYF. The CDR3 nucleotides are TGCAGTGCTAGTAACAGGGCTTATACGCAGTATTTT.

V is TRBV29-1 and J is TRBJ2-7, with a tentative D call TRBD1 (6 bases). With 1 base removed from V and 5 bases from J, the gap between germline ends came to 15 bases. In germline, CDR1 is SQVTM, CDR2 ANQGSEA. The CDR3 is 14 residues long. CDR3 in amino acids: CSVEGGGALDEQYF. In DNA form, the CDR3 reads TGCAGCGTTGAAGGTGGGGGCGCTTTGGACGAGCAGTACTTC.

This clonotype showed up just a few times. The CDR3 nucleotides read TGTGCCAGTAGTTTTTACGGGACTGACACTGAAGCTTTCTTT. This encodes CASSFYGTDTEAFF. This sequence joins TRBV19 and TRBJ1-1; D is possibly TRBD1 (5 bases). Germline V CDR1 and CDR2: LNHDA, SQIVND (reference sequence). Trimming shortened V by 5 bases and J by 3 bases, and 13 bases separated the two germline ends. The CDR3 covers 14 residues. The full variable domain, in which reference TRBV19 and TRBJ1-1 provide the parts outside the CDR3, is DGGITQSPKYLFRKEGQNVTLSCEQNLNHDAMYWYRQDPGQGLRLIYYSQIVNDFQKGDIAEGYSVSREKKESFPLTVTSAQKNPTAFYLCASSFYGTDTEAFFGQGTRLTVV.

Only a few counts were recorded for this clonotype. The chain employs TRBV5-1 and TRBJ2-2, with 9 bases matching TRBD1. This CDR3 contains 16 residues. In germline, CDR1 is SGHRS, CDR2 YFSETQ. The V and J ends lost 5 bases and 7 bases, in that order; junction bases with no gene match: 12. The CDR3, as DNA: TGCGCCAGCAGAACTGGTTTGACAGGGGGACACGGGGAGCTGTTTTTT. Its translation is CASRTGLTGGHGELFF.

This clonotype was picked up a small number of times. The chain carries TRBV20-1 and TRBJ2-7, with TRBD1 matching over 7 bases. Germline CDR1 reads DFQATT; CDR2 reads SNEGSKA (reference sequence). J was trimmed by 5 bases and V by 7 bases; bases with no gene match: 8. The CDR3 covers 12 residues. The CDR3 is CSVETGSNEQYF. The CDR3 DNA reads TGCAGTGTAGAGACAGGGTCGAACGAGCAGTACTTC.

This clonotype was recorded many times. The CDR3 loop reads CASSLQTDWNGELFF. CDR3 coding DNA: TGCGCCAGCAGCTTGCAGACCGATTGGAACGGGGAGCTGTTTTTT. The rearrangement uses TRBV5-1 and TRBJ2-2, with D unresolved. With 1 base removed from V and 7 bases from J, the gap between germline ends came to 14 bases. This CDR3 spans 15 amino acids. Per germline, CDR1 SGHRS and CDR2 YFSETQ.

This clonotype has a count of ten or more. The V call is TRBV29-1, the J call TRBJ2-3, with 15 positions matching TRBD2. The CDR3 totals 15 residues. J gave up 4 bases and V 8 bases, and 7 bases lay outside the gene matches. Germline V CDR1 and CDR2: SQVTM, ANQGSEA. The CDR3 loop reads CSSRTSGRAADTQYF. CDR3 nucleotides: TGCAGCTCCAGGACTAGCGGGAGGGCCGCAGATACGCAGTATTTT.

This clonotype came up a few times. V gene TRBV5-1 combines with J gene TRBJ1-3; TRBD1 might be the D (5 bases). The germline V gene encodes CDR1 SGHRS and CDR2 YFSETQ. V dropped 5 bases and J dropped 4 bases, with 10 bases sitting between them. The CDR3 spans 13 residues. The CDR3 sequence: CASRPGTGNTIYF. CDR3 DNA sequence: TGCGCCAGCAGACCCGGGACGGGAAACACCATATATTTT.

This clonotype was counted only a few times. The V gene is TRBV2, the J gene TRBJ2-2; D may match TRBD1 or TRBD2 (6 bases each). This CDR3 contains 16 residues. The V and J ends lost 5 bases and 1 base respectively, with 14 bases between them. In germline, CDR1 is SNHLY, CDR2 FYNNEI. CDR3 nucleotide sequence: TGTGCCAGCAGTCGACGAGGGGGGCAGAACACCGGGGAGCTGTTTTTT. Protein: CASSRRGGQNTGELFF. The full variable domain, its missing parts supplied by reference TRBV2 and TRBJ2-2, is EPEVTQTPSHQVTQMGQEVILRCVPISNHLYFYWYRQILGQKVEFLVSFYNNEISEKSEIFDDQFSVERPDGSNFTLKIRSTKLEDSAMYFCASSRRGGQNTGELFFGEGSRLTVL.

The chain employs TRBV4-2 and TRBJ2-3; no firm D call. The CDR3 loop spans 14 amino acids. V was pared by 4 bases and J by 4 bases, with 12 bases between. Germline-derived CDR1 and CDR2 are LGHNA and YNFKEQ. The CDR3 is CASSPLAAPDTQYF. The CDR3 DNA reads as TGTGCCAGCAGCCCCCTTGCGGCCCCAGATACGCAGTATTTT.

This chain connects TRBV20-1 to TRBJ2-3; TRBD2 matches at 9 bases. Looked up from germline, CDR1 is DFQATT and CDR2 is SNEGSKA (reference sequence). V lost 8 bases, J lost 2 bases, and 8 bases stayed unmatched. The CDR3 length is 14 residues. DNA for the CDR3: TGCAGTAACCACTTAGCGGGAGTCACAGATACGCAGTATTTT. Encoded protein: CSNHLAGVTDTQYF.

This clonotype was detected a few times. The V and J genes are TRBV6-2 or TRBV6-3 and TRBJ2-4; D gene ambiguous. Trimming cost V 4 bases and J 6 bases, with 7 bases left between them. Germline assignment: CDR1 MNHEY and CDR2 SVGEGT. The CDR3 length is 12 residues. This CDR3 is CASSWQANIQYF. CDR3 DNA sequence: TGTGCCAGCAGTTGGCAGGCAAACATTCAGTACTTC.

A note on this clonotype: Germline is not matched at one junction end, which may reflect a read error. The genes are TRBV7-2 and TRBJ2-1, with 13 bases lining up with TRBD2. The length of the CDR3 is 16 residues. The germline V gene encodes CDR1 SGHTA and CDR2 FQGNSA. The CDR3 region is CPSSWTSGGQYNEQFF. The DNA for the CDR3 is TGTCCCAGCAGCTGGACTAGCGGGGGACAGTACAATGAGCAGTTCTTC.

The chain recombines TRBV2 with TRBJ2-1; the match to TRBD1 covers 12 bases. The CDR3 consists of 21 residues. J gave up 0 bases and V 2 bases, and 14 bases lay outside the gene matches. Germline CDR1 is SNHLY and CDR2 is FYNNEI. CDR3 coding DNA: TGTGCCAGCAGTGAACCCACGGGACAGGGGGCGGAGGGTACCTCCTACAATGAGCAGTTCTTC. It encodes CASSEPTGQGAEGTSYNEQFF.

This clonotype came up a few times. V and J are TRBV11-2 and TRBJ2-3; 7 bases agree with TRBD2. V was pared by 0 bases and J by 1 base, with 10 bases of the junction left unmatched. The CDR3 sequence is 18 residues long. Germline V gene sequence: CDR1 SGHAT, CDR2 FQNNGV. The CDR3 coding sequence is TGTGCCAGCAGCTTAGAGGGGGGTGGGCTAGCGGGCACAGATACGCAGTATTTT. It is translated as CASSLEGGGLAGTDTQYF.

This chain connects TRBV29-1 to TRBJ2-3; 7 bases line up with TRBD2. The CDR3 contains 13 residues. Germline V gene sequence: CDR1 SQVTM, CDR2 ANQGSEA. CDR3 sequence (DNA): TGCGGCGGGGGTCGGTCGCCCACAGATACGCAGTATTTT. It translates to CGGGRSPTDTQYF.

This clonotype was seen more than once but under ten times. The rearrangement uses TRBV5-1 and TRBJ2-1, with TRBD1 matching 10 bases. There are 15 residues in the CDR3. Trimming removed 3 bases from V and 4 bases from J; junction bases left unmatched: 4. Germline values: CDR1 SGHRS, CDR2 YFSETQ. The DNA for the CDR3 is TGCGCCAGCAGCTGGATGGGACAGGGGTACAATGAGCAGTTCTTC. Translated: CASSWMGQGYNEQFF.

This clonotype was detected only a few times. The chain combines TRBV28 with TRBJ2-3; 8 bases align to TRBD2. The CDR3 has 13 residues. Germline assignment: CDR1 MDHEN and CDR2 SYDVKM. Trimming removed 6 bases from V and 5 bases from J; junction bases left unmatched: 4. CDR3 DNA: TGTGCCAGCAGCCGTAGCGGGGTAGATACGCAGTATTTT. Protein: CASSRSGVDTQYF.

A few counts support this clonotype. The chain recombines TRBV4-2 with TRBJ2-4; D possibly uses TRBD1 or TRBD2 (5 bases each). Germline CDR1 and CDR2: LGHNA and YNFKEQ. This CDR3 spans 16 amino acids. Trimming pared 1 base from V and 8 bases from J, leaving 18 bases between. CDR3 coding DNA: TGTGCCAGCAGCCAAGTGGGGACGCCAGTCGGGGACATTCAGTACTTC. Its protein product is CASSQVGTPVGDIQYF.

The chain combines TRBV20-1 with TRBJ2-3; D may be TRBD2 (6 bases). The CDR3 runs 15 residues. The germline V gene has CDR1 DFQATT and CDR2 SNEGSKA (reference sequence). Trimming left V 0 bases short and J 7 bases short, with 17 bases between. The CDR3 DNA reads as TGCAGTGCTAGAGATCGGGACTGGCTTCTTCATACGCAGTATTTT. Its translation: CSARDRDWLLHTQYF.

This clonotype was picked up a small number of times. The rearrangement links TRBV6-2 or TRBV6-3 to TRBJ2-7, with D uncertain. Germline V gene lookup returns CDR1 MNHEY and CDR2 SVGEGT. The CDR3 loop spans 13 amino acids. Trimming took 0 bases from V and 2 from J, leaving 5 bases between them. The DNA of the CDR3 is TGTGCCAGCAGTTACTCGATGGCCTACGAGCAGTACTTC. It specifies CASSYSMAYEQYF.

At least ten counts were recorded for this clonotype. The CDR3 region has the DNA TGTGCCATCAGTGGTAACCGGGACTCAGAGCAGTTCTTC. Encoded protein: CAISGNRDSEQFF. The rearrangement links TRBV10-3 to TRBJ2-1, with D tentatively TRBD2 (6 bases). This CDR3 comprises 13 residues. V was trimmed by 4 bases and J by 10 bases, leaving 14 bases between them. Germline CDR1 and CDR2: ENHRY and SYGVKD.

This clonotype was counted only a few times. The CDR3 is CASTYRGSYEQYF. The DNA of the CDR3 is TGTGCCAGCACCTACAGGGGTTCCTACGAGCAGTACTTC. This chain joins TRBV2 and TRBJ2-7; 7 bases are a match to TRBD1. This CDR3 has 13 amino acids. Germline CDR1 is SNHLY and CDR2 is FYNNEI. V gave up 7 bases and J gave up 1 base; unmatched junction bases: 4.

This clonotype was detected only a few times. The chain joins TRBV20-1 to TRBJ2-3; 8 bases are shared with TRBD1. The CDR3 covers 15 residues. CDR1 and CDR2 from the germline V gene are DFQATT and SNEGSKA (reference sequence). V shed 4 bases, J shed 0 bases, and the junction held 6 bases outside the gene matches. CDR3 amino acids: CSATWTGKSTDTQYF. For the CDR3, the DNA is TGCAGTGCTACTTGGACAGGGAAAAGCACAGATACGCAGTATTTT.

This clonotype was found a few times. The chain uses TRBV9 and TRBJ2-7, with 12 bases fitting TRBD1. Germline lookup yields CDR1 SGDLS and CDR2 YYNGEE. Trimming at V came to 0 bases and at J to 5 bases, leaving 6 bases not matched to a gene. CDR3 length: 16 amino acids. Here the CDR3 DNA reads TGTGCCAGCAGCGTAGATATTGGGACAGGGGGCGACGAGCAGTACTTC. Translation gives CASSVDIGTGGDEQYF.

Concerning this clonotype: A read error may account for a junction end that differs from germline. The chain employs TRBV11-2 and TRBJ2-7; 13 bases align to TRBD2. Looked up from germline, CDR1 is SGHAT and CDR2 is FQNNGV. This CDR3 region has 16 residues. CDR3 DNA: TGTGCCAGCACCCCGAGGACTAGCGGGAGCTTCCGCGAGAAGTACTTC. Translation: CASTPRTSGSFREKYF.